The T cell receptor beta chain described here comes from a study of blood T cell repertoires in COVID-19. Original data processing: Quantification of nucleated cells was approximated via reference gene primer amplification. Profiling relied on immunoSEQ multiplex PCR, and the TCRdb table lists in-frame clones only, not all of them. V, J and clone size are those of that table, while D and trimming were read from the DNA. The table includes more than 300,000 clones, more than 70% detected once. The CDR3 is 14 amino acids. The J segment lost 6 bases and the V segment lost 2 bases, leaving 2 bases of the junction unmatched. Germline assignment: CDR1 SNHLY and CDR2 FYNNEI.

The source material was peripheral blood. The chain is built from TRBV2 and TRBJ2-1; 9 bases are a match to TRBD1. This receptor was identified in a woman between 50 and 59 years old with acute or convalescent COVID-19. The CDR3 bases are TGTGCCAGCAGTGAAAACAGGGGGCTCAATGAGCAGTTCTTC. Its protein product is CASSENRGLNEQFF. Filled out from reference TRBV2 and TRBJ2-1, the complete variable domain reads EPEVTQTPSHQVTQMGQEVILRCVPISNHLYFYWYRQILGQKVEFLVSFYNNEISEKSEIFDDQFSVERPDGSNFTLKIRSTKLEDSAMYFCASSENRGLNEQFFGPGTRLTVL.